This T cell receptor beta chain was captured by sequencing in a study of blood T cell repertoires in COVID-19. Study in general: Sites across the United States, Italy and Spain contributed samples from acute and convalescent COVID-19. T cells, B-cell-depleted T cells, or PBMCs provided the cDNA or gDNA that served as material.

V gave up 2 bases and J gave up 6 bases; unmatched junction bases: 12. Germline V CDR1 and CDR2: SGHNT, YENEEA. The CDR3 contains 17 residues. In the source study's methods: Amplification from reference gene primers served as the basis for estimated nucleated cell counts. Data came from immunoSEQ multiplex PCR; TCRdb stores just in-frame clones and leaves some out. D and trimming were read from the DNA, whereas the V and J calls and clone size are those reported in that table. The sample yields over 130,000 clones, 80% to 85% seen once. The material sequenced was peripheral blood. This sequence was found in a woman in her fifties or sixties with acute or convalescent COVID-19. The rearrangement uses TRBV11-3 and TRBJ2-2, with TRBD2 matching over 7 bases. As DNA, the CDR3 is TGTGCCAGCAGCTTAAGTTTTCGCGGGAGAAAGGCCGGGGAGCTGTTTTTT. It encodes CASSLSFRGRKAGELFF.